This T cell receptor (beta chain) was profiled in a study of cytomegalovirus exposure and HLA in healthy donors (dated by TCRdb to about 2017). With respect to the entire study: In an earlier analysis of several hundred of the donors, 276 Gb of sequence data and 90 million to 130 million unique TCR beta sequences from about 179 million T cells were reported. An early release that covered 640 HLA-typed donors contained approximately 290 gigabases of sequencing data and about 84 million unique TCR sequences. Among the approximately 400 genotyped donors, 81% belonged to the genetic ancestry cluster associated with self-reported Caucasian donors. The study was designed to test whether signatures of past pathogen exposure could be identified by cataloging public T cell receptors. The study used immunosequencing to profile the T cell repertoires of 670 or so subjects and linked those repertoires to cytomegalovirus serostatus. In addition to the first cohort of several hundred subjects, a separate validation cohort of 120 different subjects was used. High-throughput TCR immunosequencing, statistical association of individual TCRs with disease status, and machine learning were combined to predict cytomegalovirus infection status. In a later analysis, previously published TCR beta repertoires from 600 to 850 donors were re-analyzed and high-resolution HLA genotyping was added so that TCR occurrence patterns could be studied. The later analysis used no new phenotypic data to find candidate immune exposures, relying instead on TCR beta sequences and their occurrence across donors. In an earlier analysis of a few hundred of the donors, high-throughput TCR beta sequencing was used to judge whether each TCR beta V gene segment behaved as functional or pseudogenic. Donor age, sex, ethnicity and CMV serostatus were collected together with the repertoire data. Genome-wide SNP genotypes for about 65% of the 666 donors were used in a later genetic analysis, which treated that subset as a discovery cohort. Every repertoire in the discovery cohort had been generated on one and the same sequencing platform. HLA typing covered class I and class II loci at four-digit resolution. The number of typed donors differed by locus: 629-630 for A, B, C, DRB1 and DQB1; about 520 for DQA1; approximately 600 for DPA1; and some 470 for DPB1. Several DR-DQ haplotypes were treated as single units for association and clustering because of strong linkage in the cohort. Across about 380 genotyped donors of the cohort, an average of roughly 200,000 unique TCR beta nucleotide sequences per donor were sequenced, and 15% to 20% of those sequences were non-productive.

Beyond this particular receptor, the publication reports: According to a later analysis, parvovirus B19, influenza, CMV and Epstein-Barr virus appeared linked to several top co-occurrence clusters. Because some donors lacked HLA typing at each locus, the association tests relied only on the typed subset. Correlated functional status among segregating V segments might be attributable to linkage disequilibrium, but an unknown experimental factor could not be ruled out. Because counts were too low, more than 15 rarely observed V segments, including chromosome 9 orphons, were left out of the earlier analysis of 587 of the donors. A cluster of highly shared sequence variants was judged likely to represent a technical artifact of the sequencing pipeline. It was suggested by the authors that the approach could potentially be generalized to other disease states and immunological phenotypes. A later analysis found that most CMV-associated TCR beta chains appeared HLA-restricted, with HLA associations seemingly driven largely by CMV exposure. In this cohort, only TCR beta chains were sequenced, and detectable features were limited by the absence of alpha or paired-chain data. Three of the identified cytomegalovirus-associated TCR beta chains were confirmed in vitro to be specific for cytomegalovirus antigens. Strong co-occurrence of HLA alleles, especially DR and DQ, made assigning TCR associations to individual alleles difficult. The study listed over 150 TCR beta chains as associated with cytomegalovirus. While some public TCRs were present in many individuals, most TCR sequences turned up only very rarely across donors. Compared with equally common non-associated chains, HLA-associated TCR beta chains in a later analysis were more clonally expanded and had lower generation probabilities. The classifier was reported to diagnose cytomegalovirus status with high specificity and sensitivity in both the original and validation cohorts. According to a later analysis, TCR association rates differed among HLA loci, with DRB1 alleles showing the most associated TCRs and HLA-C alleles showing the fewest. Broadly in line with IMGT annotations, most TCR beta V segments showed up in productive rearrangements about 87% or about 30% of the time in an earlier analysis of approximately 600 of the donors. A further reported finding was that TCR beta sequences accurately predicted the HLA-A and HLA-B alleles for most subjects in the first cohort. The 87-base-pair reads could not distinguish some IMGT-functional V segments, including TRBV6-2 and TRBV6-3, so those segments were excluded. In a later analysis, some 17,000 TCR beta sequences were associated with specific HLA alleles at a false discovery rate of 0.05. A later genetic analysis associated a missense DCLRE1C variant with V-gene and J-gene trimming of TCR beta chains, and an independent cohort replicated the association. Presence/absence analyses assumed roughly uniform sequencing depth across donors, an assumption that may not hold. Compared with the roughly 700-donor mean, donors in an Asian-associated ancestry cluster had fewer N-insertions in productive TCRs, according to a later genetic analysis. The only immune exposure information available for the cohort was CMV serostatus.

This clone was recorded a few times. Its antigen is currently not known. No per-base quality is available; no much larger clone lies one base away. Receptor libraries were prepared by the immunoSEQ multiplex PCR assay. For the multiplex PCR, a mixture combining 60 forward primers for TCR Vbeta segments and 13 reverse primers for TCR Jbeta segments was used. Amplification of the CDR3 region of rearranged TCR beta genes was performed with a multiplex PCR assay on genomic DNA. On the Illumina HiSeq System, the amplified TCR beta libraries were sequenced as 87-base-pair reads. Processing in the source paper ran as follows. Across the 600 to 700 repertoires, a later analysis counted tens of millions of unique TCR beta chains, roughly 11 million of which were shared by at least two donors. Raw reads were error-corrected and collapsed into unique sequences with a nearest-neighbor algorithm that merged closely related sequences to remove PCR and sequencing errors. V, D and J gene segments were assigned by aligning CDR3 sequences to IMGT reference sequences. For a sequence to be retained, a match of at least six nucleotides to both a V gene segment and a J gene segment was required. Rearrangements were classified as productive when the CDR3 lacked stop codons and remained in frame with V and J, and all other rearrangements were classified as non-productive. Following IMGT convention, CDR3 was defined as the stretch from the second conserved V-encoded cysteine to the conserved J-encoded phenylalanine. Sequences without an unambiguous match to a single V gene segment were excluded from the earlier analysis of about 600 of the donors. In an earlier analysis of 587 of the donors, V segments were called functional above 56.7% productive rearrangements and were called segregating when the between-donor standard deviation exceeded 5%. A statistical classification framework was developed to diagnose cytomegalovirus status using the catalog of TCR beta chain sequences. V and J gene assignment, in a later analysis, came from comparing TCR nucleotide sequences with IMGT/GENE-DB human TR gene sequences. Using the TCRdist pipeline, a later analysis assigned CDR3 sequences along with most-parsimonious VDJ recombination scenarios. In a later analysis, each TCR beta chain was defined by its CDR3 amino acid sequence together with its V-gene family, and reads without a unique V-gene family were excluded. A later analysis removed nearly 600 highly shared, low-generation-probability nucleotide sequences to deal with suspected cross-contamination and a sequencing artifact. A later analysis calculated a clonal expansion index for each public chain from normalized within-repertoire ranks of inferred template counts. In a later analysis, generation probabilities were computed with a VDJ recombination model fitted to out-of-frame rearrangements, and the resulting probabilities were checked against IGoR. Hypergeometric tests were used in a later analysis to score TCR-TCR, TCR-HLA and TCR-CMV co-occurrence, with a repertoire-size bias correction applied to the TCR pairs. False discovery rates were estimated in a later analysis by permuting HLA or CMV assignments 20 times. In a later analysis, co-occurring TCRs were grouped with DBSCAN, and TCRdist sequence similarity was added when clustering was performed within HLA-allele-positive subsets. Repertoires with fewer than 30,000 or more than 120,000 public chains were left out of co-occurrence clustering, as were a handful of repertoires with anomalous nucleotide sharing. TCRdb stores this immuneACCESS table with in-frame sequences only. Part of the clones is absent; in the studies checked, under half of the shortfall reflects unresolved V genes, and no reason is known for the rest. The DNA gave D and trimming, while V, J and clone size come from that table. The sample data list some 100,000 clones, and about three quarters of these were observed just once. The ten largest clones represent less than 15% of the sample.

The cohort consisted of 670 or so healthy bone marrow donors. All cohort members were sampled while nominally healthy, although unrecorded immune exposures were likely present. The donor tested CMV seropositive, placing the donor among the roughly 270 seropositive members of the cohort. Each donor provided a peripheral blood sample, and peripheral blood mononuclear cells were used for TCR beta sequencing. The Qiagen DNeasy Blood Extraction Kit was used to extract genomic DNA from the blood cell samples. Deletion took 3 bases off V and 0 bases off J, with a span of 11 bases between the germline ends. Inclusive of the bounding cysteine and phenylalanine, the CDR3 is 15 residues long. Only CDR3 DNA is held: 45 bases, read in frame from base 1. According to the germline V gene (reference sequence), CDR1 reads MNHEY and CDR2 reads SMNVEV.

This clonotype originated in a woman aged 40 to 50 in good health and CMV-seropositive. The rearrangement combines TRBV27 with TRBJ1-1; too little of a D gene remains to name it. The specimen sequenced was PBMCs. The DNA sequence reads TGTGCCAGCAGTTTGGATGGAGCCGTGAACACTGAAGCTTTCTTT. Its coded protein is CASSLDGAVNTEAFF.